The 28 T cell receptor beta chains given below trace back to one sample, sequenced in a study of control samples from healthy donors and cancer patients. Only in-frame clones appear in the TCRdb table, and some are missing; sequencing was by immunoSEQ multiplex PCR. The table has over 200,000 clones, roughly 87% seen once; the top ten hold about an eighth. Source material: PBMCs. The receptors derive from a woman in her fifties or sixties with lung cancer.

The chain combines TRBV5-1 with TRBJ1-1; D not certain. Germline-derived CDR1 and CDR2 are SGHRS and YFSETQ. CDR3 length: 14 amino acids. Trimming took off 6 bases at V and 3 bases at J, with 15 bases between the two ends. The CDR3 region is CASTLGSLHTEAFF. DNA for the CDR3: TGCGCCAGCACCCTCGGCAGTCTTCACACTGAAGCTTTCTTT.

The V gene is TRBV19, the J gene TRBJ2-1; D unresolved. This CDR3 comprises 15 residues. Germline V gives CDR1 LNHDA, CDR2 SQIVND (reference sequence). Trimming pared 3 bases from V and 0 bases from J, leaving 9 bases between. CDR3 residues: CASSIRTSSYNEQFF. The CDR3 nucleotides are TGTGCCAGTAGTATTCGGACCTCCTCCTACAATGAGCAGTTCTTC.

This clone was seen a few times. The chain employs TRBV28 and TRBJ1-2; no reliable D call. This CDR3 spans 14 amino acids. In germline, CDR1 is MDHEN, CDR2 SYDVKM. V lost 6 bases and J 4 bases, leaving 15 bases between the germline ends. The chain's CDR3 is CASSASGRPYGYTF. The CDR3 region has the DNA TGTGCCAGCAGCGCCAGCGGGCGTCCCTATGGCTACACCTTC.

This chain links TRBV7-2 with TRBJ2-7; TRBD2 aligns across 11 bases. The CDR3 loop spans 16 amino acids. Per germline, CDR1 SGHTA and CDR2 FQGNSA. Trimming removed 5 bases from V and 2 bases from J; junction bases left unmatched: 8. The CDR3 DNA sequence: TGTGCCAGCAGCCCAGGGACTAGCGGAGGGACCTACGAGCAGTACTTC. It yields the protein CASSPGTSGGTYEQYF.

J is TRBJ2-3 and V is TRBV5-1, with D perhaps TRBD2 (5 bases). The CDR3 contains 12 residues. Germline V gives CDR1 SGHRS, CDR2 YFSETQ. V dropped 7 bases and J dropped 3 bases, with 9 bases sitting between them. This CDR3 reads CASRSGTDTQYF. The CDR3 DNA reads as TGCGCCAGCCGGAGCGGAACAGATACGCAGTATTTT.

This clone was found once. The rearrangement links TRBV10-3 to TRBJ1-5; D possibly corresponds to TRBD1 (6 bases). The CDR3 consists of 15 residues. CDR1 is ENHRY and CDR2 is SYGVKD in the germline V gene. V was cut by 0 bases and J by 1 base, with 7 bases left in between. Here the CDR3 DNA reads TGTGCCATCAGTGAGTCGCAGGGGAGCAATCAGCCCCAGCATTTT. This sequence encodes CAISESQGSNQPQHF.

Here the CDR3 reads CASSQEYFGIYEQYF. The DNA for the CDR3 is TGTGCCAGCAGCCAAGAGTACTTCGGTATCTACGAGCAGTACTTC. The chain employs TRBV3-1 (or the pseudogene TRBV3-2) and TRBJ2-7; no clear D gene. This CDR3 region has 15 residues. Germline values: CDR1 LGHDT, CDR2 YNNKEL (reference sequence). V shed 0 bases and J shed 3 bases, with 12 bases lying between them.

This clone was observed a single time. CDR3 protein: CASSLVRLEQFF. CDR3 sequence (DNA): TGTGCCAGCAGCTTAGTGCGGCTGGAGCAGTTCTTC. The chain employs TRBV11-2 and TRBJ2-1, with no clear D. Trimming shortened V by 1 base and J by 10 bases, and 8 bases separated the two germline ends. Germline CDR1 SGHAT, CDR2 FQNNGV. The CDR3 contains 12 residues.

This clone was seen just once. This rearrangement joins TRBV11-2 to TRBJ2-7, with TRBD1 matching 9 bases. The CDR3 sequence is 14 residues long. Losses at the gene ends were 5 bases for V and 2 bases for J; bases not matched to a gene: 4. Germline CDR1 and CDR2: SGHAT and FQNNGV. The chain's CDR3 is CASSPRQGAYEQYF. CDR3 nucleotides: TGTGCCAGCAGCCCCCGACAGGGGGCCTACGAGCAGTACTTC.

This clone was counted once. This rearrangement joins TRBV6-5 to TRBJ1-3; tentatively, D is TRBD1 (5 bases). V was pared by 6 bases and J by 2 bases, with 8 bases between. The germline V gene encodes CDR1 MNHEY and CDR2 SVGAGI. The CDR3 consists of 13 residues. CDR3 sequence reads: CASREGPGNTIYF. The CDR3 nucleotides are TGTGCCAGCAGGGAGGGGCCTGGAAACACCATATATTTT.

This clone was seen only once. The chain carries TRBV29-1 and TRBJ1-1; D gene uncertain. The CDR3 is 12 residues long. CDR1 and CDR2 (germline): SQVTM, ANQGSEA. V was clipped by 7 bases and J by 1 base, with 10 bases between them. CDR3: CSGAGGNTEAFF. The CDR3 DNA reads as TGCAGCGGCGCCGGTGGGAACACTGAAGCTTTCTTT.

The J gene is TRBJ2-7, the V gene TRBV30; D possibly matches TRBD1 or TRBD2 (5 bases each). CDR3 length: 13 residues. Germline V CDR1 and CDR2: GTSNPN, SVGIG (reference sequence). V shed 8 bases and J shed 2 bases, with 16 bases lying between them. CDR3 in amino acids: CAGKDSGPYEQYF. CDR3 nucleotides: TGTGCCGGAAAAGACAGCGGACCCTACGAGCAGTACTTC.

The chain employs TRBV5-1 and TRBJ2-2, with 7 nucleotides matching TRBD2. This CDR3 has 15 amino acids. Germline V gives CDR1 SGHRS, CDR2 YFSETQ. Unmatched junction bases numbered 2, after V lost 0 bases and J lost 3 bases. In nucleotides, the CDR3 is TGCGCCAGCAGCTTGGATGGGGGGGACACCGGGGAGCTGTTTTTT. Translating it yields CASSLDGGDTGELFF.

J is TRBJ1-5 and V is TRBV28; D gene ambiguous. CDR3 length equals 16 residues. Germline values: CDR1 MDHEN, CDR2 SYDVKM. With 1 base removed from V and 5 bases from J, the gap between germline ends came to 15 bases. In DNA, the CDR3 is TGTGCCAGCAGTTTATCGAGGGCGAGGGCACATCAGCCCCAGCATTTT. It codes for CASSLSRARAHQPQHF.

The rearrangement joins TRBV5-1 to TRBJ1-6, with 10 bases identical to TRBD1. The CDR3 contains 17 residues. V shed 0 bases, J shed 5 bases, and the junction held 5 bases outside the gene matches. The germline gives CDR1 SGHRS, CDR2 YFSETQ. CDR3 nucleotide sequence: TGCGCCAGCAGCTTGGATAGACAGGGGGCGAATAATTCACCCCTCCACTTT. Translated: CASSLDRQGANNSPLHF.

This clone was found a few times. The V and J genes are TRBV6-6 and TRBJ1-4; no definite D call. V was trimmed by 2 bases and J by 4 bases, leaving 11 bases between them. Germline V gene data show CDR1 as MNHNY and CDR2 as SVGAGI (reference sequence). The CDR3 runs to 15 residues. In DNA, the CDR3 is TGTGCCAGCAGTTACGCGGCTGCTGTTAATGAAAAACTGTTTTTT. It yields the protein CASSYAAAVNEKLFF.

The rearrangement links TRBV5-1 to TRBJ2-7; 10 positions match TRBD2. Germline V gene sequence: CDR1 SGHRS, CDR2 YFSETQ. V was pared by 4 bases and J by 2 bases, with 3 bases of the junction left unmatched. The CDR3 extends over 14 amino acids. Here the CDR3 DNA reads TGCGCCAGCAGCCCCGGGACTAGCGCCTACGAGCAGTACTTC. This sequence encodes CASSPGTSAYEQYF.

Points on this clone: A junction end diverges from the germline sequence, so it may reflect a read error. V usage is TRBV9 and J usage is TRBJ2-3; 8 nucleotides align to TRBD2. The CDR3 sequence is 14 residues long. The germline CDR1 and CDR2 sequences are SGDLS and YYNGEE. The CDR3 DNA sequence: TGTGCCAGCAGCGTTCGGGGGGGCCCGGATACACAGTATTTT. This codes for CASSVRGGPDTQYF.

This chain joins TRBV30 and TRBJ2-5; D perhaps matches TRBD1 (6 bases). V lost 5 bases and J lost 1, with 17 bases in between. The germline CDR1 and CDR2 sequences are GTSNPN and SVGIG (reference sequence). There are 15 residues in the CDR3. CDR3 sequence reads: CAWDHGTHFQETQYF. CDR3 in DNA: TGTGCCTGGGACCACGGGACACATTTCCAAGAGACCCAGTACTTC.

This clone was recorded only once. The chain combines TRBV2 with TRBJ1-5, with D possibly matching TRBD1 (5 bases). Germline CDR1 is SNHLY and CDR2 is FYNNEI. Trimming removed 6 bases from V and 1 base from J, with 19 bases in between. There are 17 residues in the CDR3. CDR3 bases: TGTGCCAGCAGGGTGGGGCAGGGCGGAGTAAGCAATCAGCCCCAGCATTTT. As protein: CASRVGQGGVSNQPQHF.

This clone has a single count. The chain employs TRBV2 and TRBJ2-2, with 12 bases aligning to TRBD2. Germline CDR1 and CDR2: SNHLY and FYNNEI. The CDR3 contains 15 residues. The V and J ends lost 6 bases and 4 bases, in that order; junction bases with no gene match: 3. The CDR3 protein is CASRLAGGGTGELFF. Here the CDR3 DNA reads TGTGCCAGCAGACTAGCGGGAGGTGGCACCGGGGAGCTGTTTTTT.

This rearrangement joins TRBV9 to TRBJ1-1; no definite D call. The CDR3 has 12 residues. Between the trimmed V and J ends, which lost 2 bases and 1 base, there was a span of 3 bases. Germline CDR1 SGDLS, CDR2 YYNGEE. The CDR3: CASSVENTEAFF. For the CDR3, the DNA is TGTGCCAGCAGCGTTGAGAACACTGAAGCTTTCTTT.

The rearrangement uses TRBV15 and TRBJ2-1, with a tentative D call TRBD2 (6 bases). The germline V gene has CDR1 LNHNV and CDR2 YYDKDF (reference sequence). Trimming shortened V by 7 bases and J by 8 bases, and 9 bases separated the two germline ends. The CDR3 is made up of 11 amino acids. CDR3 sequence: CATKLADEQFF. The CDR3 region has the DNA TGTGCCACCAAATTAGCGGATGAGCAGTTCTTC.

The chain is built from TRBV5-8 and TRBJ1-2; 7 positions agree with TRBD1. In germline, CDR1 is SGHTS, CDR2 YDEGEE. V dropped 4 bases and J dropped 5; count of bases not matched to a gene: 8. The CDR3 totals 14 residues. DNA of the CDR3: TGTGCCAGCAGCGGGGGGACAGTACTTTATGGCTACACCTTC. It yields the protein CASSGGTVLYGYTF.

The rearrangement links TRBV10-1 to TRBJ2-1, with 9 bases fitting TRBD1. The germline gives CDR1 WNHNN, CDR2 SYGVQD (reference sequence). The CDR3 has 14 residues. Trimming at V came to 7 bases and at J to 3 bases, leaving 4 bases not matched to a gene. The CDR3 loop is CASNPGQGYNEQFF. CDR3 nucleotides: TGCGCCAGCAACCCGGGACAGGGCTACAATGAGCAGTTCTTC.

This clone was detected only a few times. This chain links TRBV3-1 (or the pseudogene TRBV3-2) with TRBJ2-5; a possible D gene is TRBD1 (6 bases). Germline V gene sequence: CDR1 LGHDT, CDR2 YNNKEL (reference sequence). Trimming shortened V by 3 bases and J by 5 bases, and 7 bases separated the two germline ends. This CDR3 comprises 12 residues. The CDR3 DNA sequence: TGTGCCAGCAGCCATGGGGGCGAGACCCAGTACTTC. Translation: CASSHGGETQYF.

The CDR3 DNA follows: TGTGCCAGCAGTTTGAGGAACAGGGGAGGACTGTACACTGAAGCTTTCTTT. Amino acid sequence: CASSLRNRGGLYTEAFF. V is TRBV27 and J is TRBJ1-1; 7 bases match TRBD1. V shed 3 bases and J 3 bases; nucleotides not matched to a gene: 13. Germline V gene lookup returns CDR1 MNHEY and CDR2 SMNVEV (reference sequence). This CDR3 is built from 17 residues.

The sample holds a few counts of this clone. The rearrangement links TRBV2 to TRBJ1-1, with TRBD1 as a possible D gene (5 bases). The V gene's germline CDR1 is SNHLY and CDR2 FYNNEI. V was clipped by 6 bases and J by 3 bases, with 14 bases between them. The CDR3 is 14 amino acids. The CDR3 loop reads CASRGNGGDTEAFF. CDR3 DNA: TGTGCCAGCAGGGGGAATGGAGGGGACACTGAAGCTTTCTTT.